A single sample gave rise to the 8 T cell receptor beta chains below, sequenced in a study of OX40 agonist ivuxolimab in advanced cancers. Repertoires were generated with immunoSEQ multiplex PCR, while TCRdb's copy carries only in-frame clones and drops some. The data hold fewer than 55,000 clones, with about nine tenths observed a single time. Source: CD4+ or CD8+ T cells sorted from blood, taken in a trial of the OX40 agonist ivuxolimab. The receptors derive from an adult with an advanced solid tumor such as melanoma, head and neck, liver or kidney cancer.

The rearrangement links TRBV27 to TRBJ1-2; 7 bases map to TRBD1. Germline trimming cut 4 bases from V and 4 bases from J; bases unmatched to any gene: 9. Germline CDR1 reads MNHEY; CDR2 reads SMNVEV (reference sequence). The CDR3 is made up of 15 amino acids. The CDR3 DNA sequence: TGTGCCAGCAGTTCCCGACAGGGTTTGGGCTATGGCTACACCTTC. Amino acids: CASSSRQGLGYGYTF.

The J gene is TRBJ2-5, the V gene TRBV9; D is ambiguous. The assigned J gene may be wrong: the sequence end matches TRBJ2-7 better. CDR1 and CDR2 from the germline V gene are SGDLS and YYNGEE. There are 13 residues in the CDR3. CDR3: CASSVVSGYEQYF. CDR3 DNA: TGTGCCAGCAGCGTAGTTTCAGGCTACGAGCAGTACTTC.

The gene calls are TRBV5-4 and TRBJ1-1; no definite D call. The CDR3 contains 13 residues. Trimming stripped 0 bases from V and 2 bases from J, with 5 bases between. Germline values: CDR1 SGHNT, CDR2 YYREEE (reference sequence). CDR3 sequence reads: CASSLDRNTEAFF. In nucleotides, the CDR3 is TGTGCCAGCAGCTTGGACAGAAACACTGAAGCTTTCTTT.

The rearrangement uses TRBV7-9 and TRBJ2-4; D unclear. Trimming pared 8 bases from V and 3 bases from J, leaving 5 bases between. Germline assignment: CDR1 SEHNR and CDR2 FQNEAQ (reference sequence). The CDR3 is 11 amino acids. The CDR3 DNA is TGTGCCAGCCGTAGCAAAAACATTCAGTACTTC. It translates to CASRSKNIQYF.

This clone has a handful of counts. This chain joins TRBV4-1 and TRBJ1-1; 9 positions match TRBD1. The CDR3 is 14 amino acids. Germline CDR1 and CDR2: MGHRA and YSYEKL. With 4 bases clipped from V and 8 bases from J, the junction kept 8 bases outside the gene matches. For the CDR3, the DNA is TGCGCCAGCAGCCCCCCCCTGGGACAGGGAGAAGCTTTCTTT. Translating gives CASSPPLGQGEAFF.

This chain connects TRBV5-5 to TRBJ2-3, with 10 bases lining up with TRBD2. Unmatched junction bases numbered 2, after V lost 2 bases and J lost 2 bases. The CDR3 covers 15 residues. Germline V lookup: CDR1 SGHKS, CDR2 YYEKEE (reference sequence). CDR3 region: CASSFSGGPTDTQYF. In DNA form, the CDR3 reads TGTGCCAGCAGCTTTAGCGGGGGGCCCACAGATACGCAGTATTTT.

V usage is TRBV7-2 and J usage is TRBJ1-2; 7 bases are shared with TRBD1. With 5 bases clipped from V and 2 bases from J, the junction kept 5 bases outside the gene matches. The CDR3 runs to 14 residues. Germline V gives CDR1 SGHTA, CDR2 FQGNSA. CDR3 loop: CASSPMTGNYGYTF. In DNA form, the CDR3 reads TGTGCCAGCAGCCCTATGACAGGGAACTATGGCTACACCTTC.

CDR3 nucleotide sequence: TGTGCCAGTAGTATCTCAGACAGTGGCCAACTGTTTTTT. Encoded protein: CASSISDSGQLFF. This chain joins TRBV19 and TRBJ1-4, with D possibly matching TRBD1 (5 bases). Trimming pared 3 bases from V and 12 bases from J, leaving 14 bases between. CDR3 length equals 13 residues. Germline CDR1 LNHDA, CDR2 SQIVND (reference sequence).